Given below is one T cell receptor (beta chain) in context. This clone appeared a few times. What this receptor recognizes is not known. No per-base quality is available; no much larger clone lies one base away. The sample is drawn from a study of radiotherapy plus CTLA-4 blockade in lung cancer (dated by TCRdb to the late 2010s). Regarding the study in general: Among the enrolled patients, about 19% had an objective response, and less than 40% reached disease control. Overall study outcomes, separate from this receptor: Early dynamic changes in blood T cell clones, together with increased serum interferon-beta after radiation, were reported as the strongest predictors of response. After treatment with radiotherapy and ipilimumab, TCR clones that came from tumors expanded in the peripheral blood.

In this study, focal radiation therapy paired with CTLA-4 blockade (ipilimumab) was tested in patients who had chemo-refractory metastatic non-small-cell lung cancer. Looking up the germline V gene yields CDR1 SGHAT and CDR2 FQNNGV. V sheds 0 bases and J sheds 7 bases, leaving 12 bases between their ends. CDR3 length: 14 amino acids, cysteine to phenylalanine. The CDR3 DNA has 42 bases and is translated from base 1. The library came from the immunoSEQ multiplex PCR assay. TCRdb holds this immuneACCESS table with in-frame rearrangements only. Some clones are missing; in checked studies, unresolved V genes explain under half, and the rest has no known cause. The sample table holds around 15,000 clones, of which around 70% were seen once. The top ten clonotypes cover about 55% of the sample.

The sequencing here drew on peripheral blood, taken from a patient treated with radiotherapy plus ipilimumab. This TCR was recovered from a human donor with non-small cell lung cancer whose response to radiotherapy plus ipilimumab could not be evaluated. The V gene is TRBV11-2 and the J gene is TRBJ2-5; a tentative D match to TRBD2 spans 5 bases. The CDR3 loop reads CASSLEVGRGTQYF. In nucleotide form, the sequence is TGTGCCAGCAGCTTAGAGGTGGGGAGAGGGACCCAGTACTTC.